The sequence of this T cell receptor beta chain was determined in a study of T-cell reconstitution after alpha-beta-depleted transplantation in children. Whole-study results and caveats: Among T cells one year after transplant, newly produced cells accounted for most counts and diversity. Several hundred expanded graft clones reportedly were the source of alpha-beta T cells about two months after transplant. The high TCRbeta diversity at day 60 in some patients came from surviving recipient T cells and thymic progenitors.

Construction of the TCRbeta library involved unique molecular identifiers. In TCRdb, the PCR reads were re-called with MiXCR into one record per CDR3 protein. The sample has 30,000 to 40,000 distinct CDR3 sequences, 5.5% to 7% seen once. The germline V gene has CDR1 SSHAT and CDR2 FNYEAQ (reference sequence). CDR3 size: 13 residues. This clonotype came up many times. As yet, its antigen is unknown. The junction and the germline gene differ at one end; a read error may be behind it. The source material was peripheral blood, sampled 60 days after TCRalphabeta/CD19-depleted stem cell transplant. V is TRBV7-7 and J is TRBJ2-5; TRBD1 is a possible D gene (5 bases). The sequence was collected from a child under two years old who had a stem cell transplant for acute myeloid leukemia, so the T cells may come from the graft donor. CDR3: CASSPGRTKTQYF. In nucleotides, the CDR3 is TGTGCTAGCAGTCCCGGAAGGACAAAGACCCAGTACTTC.